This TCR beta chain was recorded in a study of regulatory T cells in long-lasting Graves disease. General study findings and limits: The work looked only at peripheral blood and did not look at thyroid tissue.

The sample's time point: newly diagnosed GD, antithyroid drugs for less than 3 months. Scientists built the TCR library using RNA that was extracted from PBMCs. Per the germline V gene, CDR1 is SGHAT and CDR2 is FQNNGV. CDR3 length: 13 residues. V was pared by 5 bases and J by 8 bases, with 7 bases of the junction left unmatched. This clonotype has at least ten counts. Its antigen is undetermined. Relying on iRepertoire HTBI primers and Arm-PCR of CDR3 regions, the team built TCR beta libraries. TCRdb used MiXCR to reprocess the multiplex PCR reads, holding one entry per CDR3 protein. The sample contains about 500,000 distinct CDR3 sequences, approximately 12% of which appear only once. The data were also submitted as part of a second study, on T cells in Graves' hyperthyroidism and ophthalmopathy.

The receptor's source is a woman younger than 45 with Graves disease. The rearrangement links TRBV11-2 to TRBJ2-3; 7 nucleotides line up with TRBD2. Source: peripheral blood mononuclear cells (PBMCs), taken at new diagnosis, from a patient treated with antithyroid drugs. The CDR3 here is CASSGTSVGTQYF. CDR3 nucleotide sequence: TGTGCCAGCAGCGGTACTAGCGTTGGTACGCAGTATTTT. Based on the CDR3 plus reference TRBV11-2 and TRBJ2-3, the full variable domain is EAGVAQSPRYKIIEKRQSVAFWCNPISGHATLYWYQQILGQGPKLLIQFQNNGVVDDSQLPKDRFSAERLKGVDSTLKIQPAKLEDSAVYLCASSGTSVGTQYFGPGTRLTVL.